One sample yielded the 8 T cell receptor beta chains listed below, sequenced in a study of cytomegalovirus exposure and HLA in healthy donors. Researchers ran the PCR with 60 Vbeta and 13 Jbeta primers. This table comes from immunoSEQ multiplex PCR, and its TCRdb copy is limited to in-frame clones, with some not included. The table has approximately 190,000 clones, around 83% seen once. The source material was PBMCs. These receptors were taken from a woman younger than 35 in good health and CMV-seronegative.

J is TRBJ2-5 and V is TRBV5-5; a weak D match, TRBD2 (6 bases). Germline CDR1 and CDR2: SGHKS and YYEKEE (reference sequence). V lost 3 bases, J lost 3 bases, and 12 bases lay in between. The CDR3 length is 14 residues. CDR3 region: CASSSWEVEETQYF. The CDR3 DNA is TGTGCCAGCAGCTCTTGGGAGGTAGAAGAGACCCAGTACTTC.

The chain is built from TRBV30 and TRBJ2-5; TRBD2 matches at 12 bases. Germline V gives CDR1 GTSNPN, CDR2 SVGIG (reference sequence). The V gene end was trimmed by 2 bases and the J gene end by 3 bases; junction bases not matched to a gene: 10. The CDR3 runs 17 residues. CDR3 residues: CAWSRELAGGFKETQYF. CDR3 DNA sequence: TGTGCCTGGAGTCGAGAGCTAGCGGGAGGGTTCAAAGAGACCCAGTACTTC.

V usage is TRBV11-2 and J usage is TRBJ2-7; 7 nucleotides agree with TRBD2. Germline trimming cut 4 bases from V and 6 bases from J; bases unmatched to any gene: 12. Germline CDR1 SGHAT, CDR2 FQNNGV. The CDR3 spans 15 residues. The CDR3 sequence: CASSYRSGGGGEQYF. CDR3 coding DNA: TGTGCCAGCAGCTACCGATCGGGGGGTGGTGGCGAGCAGTACTTC.

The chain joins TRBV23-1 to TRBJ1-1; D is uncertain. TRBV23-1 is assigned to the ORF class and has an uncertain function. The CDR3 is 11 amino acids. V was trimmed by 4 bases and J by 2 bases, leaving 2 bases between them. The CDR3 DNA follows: TGCGCCAGCAGTCCTAACACTGAAGCTTTCTTT. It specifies CASSPNTEAFF.

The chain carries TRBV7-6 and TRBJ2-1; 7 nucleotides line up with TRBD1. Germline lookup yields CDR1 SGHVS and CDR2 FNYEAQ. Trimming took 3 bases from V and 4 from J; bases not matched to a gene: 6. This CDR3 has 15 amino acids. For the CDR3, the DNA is TGTGCCAGCAGCTTCGGCGACAGGGTGTACAATGAGCAGTTCTTC. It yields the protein CASSFGDRVYNEQFF. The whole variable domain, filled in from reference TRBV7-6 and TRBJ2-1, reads GAGVSQSPRYKVTKRGQDVALRCDPISGHVSLYWYRQALGQGPEFLTYFNYEAQQDKSGLPNDRFSAERPEGSISTLTIQRTEQRDSAMYRCASSFGDRVYNEQFFGPGTRLTVL.

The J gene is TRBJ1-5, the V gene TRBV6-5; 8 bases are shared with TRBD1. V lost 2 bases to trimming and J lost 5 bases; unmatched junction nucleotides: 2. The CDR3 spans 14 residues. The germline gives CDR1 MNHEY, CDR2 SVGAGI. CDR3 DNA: TGTGCCAGCAGTTACGGGACAGGTGATCAGCCCCAGCATTTT. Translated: CASSYGTGDQPQHF.

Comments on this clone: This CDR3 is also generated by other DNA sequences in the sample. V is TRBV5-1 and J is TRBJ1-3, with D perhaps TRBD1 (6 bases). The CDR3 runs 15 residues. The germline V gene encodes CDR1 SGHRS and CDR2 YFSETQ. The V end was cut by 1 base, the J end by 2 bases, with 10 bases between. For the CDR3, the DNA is TGCGCCAGCAGCTTGATCCCAGGGGCTGGAAACACCATATATTTT. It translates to CASSLIPGAGNTIYF.

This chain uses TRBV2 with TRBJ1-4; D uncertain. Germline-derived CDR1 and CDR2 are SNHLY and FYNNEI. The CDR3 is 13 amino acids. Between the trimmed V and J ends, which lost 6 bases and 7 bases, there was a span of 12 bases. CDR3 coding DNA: TGTGCCAGCAGGGGAGGTGGGAGTGAAAAACTGTTTTTT. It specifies CASRGGGSEKLFF. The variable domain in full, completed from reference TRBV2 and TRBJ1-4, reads EPEVTQTPSHQVTQMGQEVILRCVPISNHLYFYWYRQILGQKVEFLVSFYNNEISEKSEIFDDQFSVERPDGSNFTLKIRSTKLEDSAMYFCASRGGGSEKLFFGSGTQLSVL.